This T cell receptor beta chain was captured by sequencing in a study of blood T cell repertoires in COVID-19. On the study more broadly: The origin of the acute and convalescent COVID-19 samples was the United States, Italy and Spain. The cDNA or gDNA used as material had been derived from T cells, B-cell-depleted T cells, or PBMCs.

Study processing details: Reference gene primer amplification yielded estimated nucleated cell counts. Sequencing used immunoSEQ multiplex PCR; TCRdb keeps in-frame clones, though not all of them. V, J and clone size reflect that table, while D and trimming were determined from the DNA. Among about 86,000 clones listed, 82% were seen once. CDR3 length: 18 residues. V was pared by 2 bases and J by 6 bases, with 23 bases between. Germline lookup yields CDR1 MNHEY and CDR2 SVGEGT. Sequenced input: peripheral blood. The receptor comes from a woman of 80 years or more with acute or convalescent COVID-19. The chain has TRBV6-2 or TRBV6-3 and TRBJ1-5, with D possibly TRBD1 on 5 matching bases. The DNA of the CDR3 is TGTGCCAGCAGTTACAGCGGGCAGGGAGGAAGGGATTTTCAGCCCCAGCATTTT. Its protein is CASSYSGQGGRDFQPQHF.